One and the same sample provided the 9 T cell receptor beta chains below, sequenced in a study of T cell changes during pregnancy in multiple sclerosis. TCRdb's table, derived via immunoSEQ multiplex PCR, lists solely in-frame clones and lacks some. Among approximately 60,000 clones listed, roughly 92% were seen once. The sequencing used CD8+ T cells from peripheral blood mononuclear cells, collected in the second trimester of pregnancy. Every receptor here comes from a female donor with multiple sclerosis, enrolled in a pregnancy study.

This clone was observed a single time. This chain joins TRBV19 and TRBJ2-7; a possible D gene is TRBD2 (6 bases). Trimming pared 9 bases from V and 3 bases from J, leaving 15 bases between. The germline gives CDR1 LNHDA, CDR2 SQIVND (reference sequence). The CDR3 is made up of 13 amino acids. CDR3 sequence reads: CASQGGRGYEQYF. The CDR3 region has the DNA TGTGCCAGCCAAGGAGGGAGAGGCTACGAGCAGTACTTC.

The rearrangement joins TRBV9 to TRBJ2-2, with D possibly TRBD1 on 7 matching bases. Trimming removed 0 bases from V and 5 bases from J, with 11 bases in between. Germline V gene data show CDR1 as SGDLS and CDR2 as YYNGEE. The CDR3 is 15 residues long. CDR3 sequence: CASSVEEGATGELFF. The DNA of the CDR3 is TGTGCCAGCAGCGTAGAGGAGGGGGCGACCGGGGAGCTGTTTTTT.

The chain employs TRBV4-3 and TRBJ2-6; no definite D call. Germline V gene data show CDR1 as LGHNA and CDR2 as YSLEER. This CDR3 has 16 amino acids. The V and J ends lost 0 bases and 0 bases respectively, with 6 bases between them. The CDR3 bases are TGCGCCAGCAGCCAAGAACGCAGCTCTGGGGCCAACGTCCTGACTTTC. Amino acids: CASSQERSSGANVLTF.

The V gene is TRBV4-3, the J gene TRBJ1-1; 8 bases fit TRBD1. V lost 1 base, J lost 6 bases, and 7 bases stayed unmatched. The CDR3 is 15 residues long. The germline V gene encodes CDR1 LGHNA and CDR2 YSLEER. CDR3 in DNA: TGCGCCAGCAGCCAAGTGTCAGGGGGCCTAGCTGAAGCTTTCTTT. It yields the protein CASSQVSGGLAEAFF.

V gene TRBV28 combines with J gene TRBJ1-2, with D perhaps matching TRBD1 (5 bases). V lost 8 bases, J lost 5 bases, and 15 bases lay in between. CDR3 size: 13 residues. CDR1 and CDR2 from the germline V gene are MDHEN and SYDVKM. This chain's CDR3 is CASSSGGGYGYTF. The CDR3 DNA follows: TGTGCCAGCTCTTCGGGGGGAGGGTATGGCTACACCTTC.

This chain joins TRBV9 and TRBJ1-1; D might be TRBD1 (5 bases). This CDR3 contains 15 residues. Trimming pared 4 bases from V and 1 base from J, leaving 14 bases between. The germline V gene encodes CDR1 SGDLS and CDR2 YYNGEE. The CDR3 here is CASSSSTQGNTEAFF. In DNA form, the CDR3 reads TGTGCCAGCAGCTCATCGACTCAGGGGAACACTGAAGCTTTCTTT.

Here the CDR3 reads CASSVLAGVPPSYEQYF. For the CDR3, the DNA is TGTGCCAGTAGTGTACTAGCGGGAGTGCCACCCTCCTACGAGCAGTACTTC. V gene TRBV19 combines with J gene TRBJ2-7, with 11 positions matching TRBD2. With V trimmed by 5 bases and J by 0 bases, 9 bases remained unmatched. The CDR3 contains 17 residues. Germline loops: CDR1 LNHDA, CDR2 SQIVND (reference sequence).

This clone is a singleton in its sample. The chain is built from TRBV4-3 and TRBJ1-4, with 8 bases fitting TRBD1. The CDR3 is 14 residues long. From germline, CDR1 is LGHNA and CDR2 YSLEER. After removal of 4 bases from V and 4 bases from J, the junction contained 2 bases not matched to a gene. In DNA, the CDR3 is TGCGCCAGCAGCCCCAGGGGGCTTAATGAAAAACTGTTTTTT. It specifies CASSPRGLNEKLFF.

The V call is TRBV5-4, the J call TRBJ1-4; tentatively, D is TRBD1 (5 bases). The V end was cut by 1 base, the J end by 8 bases, with 12 bases between. CDR1 is SGHNT, CDR2 YYREEE, per germline (reference sequence). CDR3 size: 14 residues. The CDR3 coding sequence is TGTGCCAGCAGCTTGAGGCAGGGAAACGAAAAACTGTTTTTT. Protein product: CASSLRQGNEKLFF.